What follows are 3 T cell receptor beta chains derived from one specimen sequenced in a study of blood T cell repertoires in COVID-19. Libraries were prepared by immunoSEQ multiplex PCR; TCRdb keeps only in-frame clonotypes and omits some of them. The sample lists approximately 88,000 clones; more than 70% were seen once. The material sequenced was peripheral blood. The source is a woman in her 70s with acute or convalescent COVID-19.

CDR3 protein: CASSYSSRDEQYV. CDR3 nucleotides: TGTGCCAGCAGTTACAGTTCCAGGGACGAGCAGTACGTC. V is TRBV6-5 and J is TRBJ2-7; possibly TRBD1 for D (5 bases). Germline V gene sequence: CDR1 MNHEY, CDR2 SVGAGI. Trimming took off 2 bases at V and 5 bases at J, with 10 bases between the two ends. The CDR3 consists of 13 residues.

The V call is TRBV28, the J call TRBJ1-2; perhaps TRBD1 as D (5 bases). The CDR3 contains 13 residues. V was pared by 5 bases and J by 3 bases, with 10 bases between. Germline assignment: CDR1 MDHEN and CDR2 SYDVKM. The CDR3 is CASSGGVYYGYTF. In nucleotides, the CDR3 is TGTGCCAGCAGTGGGGGGGTTTACTATGGCTACACCTTC.

This clone was counted between two and nine times. CDR3 bases: TGTGCCAGCAGTGAAGAGGAGGGTGGCACCGGGGAGCTGTTTTTT. Translated, it gives CASSEEEGGTGELFF. V usage is TRBV6-1 and J usage is TRBJ2-2; TRBD2 might be the D (6 bases). CDR1 MNHNS and CDR2 SASEGT come from the germline V gene. Trimming took off 1 base at V and 4 bases at J, with 10 bases between the two ends. The CDR3 is 15 amino acids.